This T cell receptor beta chain was profiled in a study of blood T cells in healthy people across ages. Study results and caveats: The CMV status of each donor remained undetermined, and this could have confounded shifts in expanded clonotypes. Any conclusive comparison of naive versus antigen-experienced cells was prevented by using unsorted PBMCs. TCR beta diversity was tightly associated with the proportion of naive T cells.

A second 7 to 11 cycle PCR used barcoded and J-beta primers. Tagging of each cDNA molecule was performed by a template-switch adaptor with 12 random nucleotides. Via MiXCR, TCRdb re-called the 5' RACE reads, giving one row per CDR3 protein. The data show under 1 million distinct CDR3 sequences, approximately 48% seen once. In regard to this clonotype: The antigen is undetermined.

The germline V gene encodes CDR1 SGHTA and CDR2 FQGNSA. The CDR3 has 17 amino acids. Trimming took 2 bases from V and 0 from J, leaving 11 bases between them. The genes are TRBV7-2 and TRBJ2-6; unclear D gene. Sequenced material: blood. This clonotype originated in a man in his 60s in good health. CDR3 residues: CASSLSPGGSGANVLTF. The CDR3 coding sequence is TGTGCCAGCAGCTTATCCCCGGGCGGCTCTGGGGCCAACGTCCTGACTTTC. Supplemented by reference TRBV7-2 and TRBJ2-6, the full variable domain reads GAGVSQSPSNKVTEKGKDVELRCDPISGHTALYWYRQSLGQGLEFLIYFQGNSAPDKSGLPSDRFSAERTGGSVSTLTIQRTQQEDSAVYLCASSLSPGGSGANVLTFGAGSRLTVL.